Following are 26 T cell receptor beta chains from one sample sequenced in a study of T cell repertoires in cytomegalovirus infection. TCRdb recomputed calls from the reads with MiXCR, one row per CDR3 protein. The sample holds fewer than 1,000,000 distinct CDR3 sequences, around 31% seen once. These receptors have no identified antigens. The starting material was cultured CD8+ T cells from PBMCs, obtained from culture after CMV antigen stimulation. These receptors all stem from a human donor in good health (CMV status not recorded). Some clones in this sample may be carry-over from other donors' samples.

This clonotype has just a few counts. This sequence joins TRBV2 and TRBJ2-2; D is undetermined. Germline V gene data show CDR1 as SNHLY and CDR2 as FYNNEI. This CDR3 is 15 amino acids long. V was shortened by 10 bases and J by 0 bases, with 15 bases between the two germline ends. CDR3 nucleotide sequence: TGTGCCATCAGGAAGATGAGTCCGAACACCGGGGAGCTGTTTTTT. Residues: CAIRKMSPNTGELFF.

J is TRBJ2-7 and V is TRBV7-9, with D possibly TRBD2 on 5 matching bases. This CDR3 region has 15 residues. Per the germline V gene, CDR1 is SEHNR and CDR2 is FQNEAQ (reference sequence). V dropped 1 base and J dropped 3 bases, with 13 bases sitting between them. The CDR3 protein is CASSLVQGADYEQYF. The CDR3 DNA sequence: TGTGCCAGCAGCTTAGTCCAAGGAGCGGACTACGAGCAGTACTTC.

This clonotype was seen more than once but under ten times. The chain is built from TRBV7-8 and TRBJ2-5; 12 bases fit TRBD2. V was clipped by 3 bases and J by 2 bases; unmatched bases: 19. This CDR3 contains 21 residues. From germline, CDR1 is SGHVS and CDR2 FQNEAQ. The CDR3 protein is CASSFLGTSGLGPSGQETQYF. The CDR3 DNA follows: TGTGCCAGCAGCTTCCTAGGGACTAGCGGGTTAGGGCCGTCAGGACAAGAGACCCAGTACTTC.

The genes are TRBV29-1 and TRBJ2-1, with TRBD1 matching over 10 bases. This CDR3 is 16 amino acids long. The V segment lost 5 bases and the J segment 8 bases; nucleotides outside the gene matches: 15. Germline CDR1 is SQVTM and CDR2 is ANQGSEA. CDR3 region: CSVSILRTGGRDEQFF. CDR3 coding DNA: TGCAGCGTTAGCATATTAAGGACAGGGGGGCGGGATGAGCAGTTCTTC.

This clonotype was observed many times. This chain links TRBV7-8 with TRBJ2-6; possibly TRBD1 for D (6 bases). The CDR3 spans 18 residues. CDR1 is SGHVS and CDR2 is FQNEAQ in the germline V gene. Trimming left V 6 bases short and J 0 bases short, with 18 bases between. The CDR3 loop is CASSYTGTRVSGANVLTF. In DNA, the CDR3 is TGTGCCAGCAGTTACACCGGGACAAGGGTCTCTGGGGCCAACGTCCTGACTTTC.

The chain couples TRBV5-1 to TRBJ2-4, with D unresolved. The CDR3 covers 13 residues. Germline loops: CDR1 SGHRS, CDR2 YFSETQ. V gave up 2 bases and J gave up 11 bases, with 14 bases separating them. DNA for the CDR3: TGCGCCAGCAGCTTTGGGTCTCGGCTGGTTCAGTACTTC. Translating gives CASSFGSRLVQYF.

Note on this clonotype: Given a much more abundant clone one base away, this may be a read error. The chain recombines TRBV20-1 with TRBJ1-1; no definite D call. CDR1 and CDR2 (germline): DFQATT, SNEGSKA (reference sequence). CDR3 size: 13 residues. The CDR3 coding sequence is TGCAGTGCTCTCCGACACATGAACACTGAAGCTCTCTTT. Translated: CSALRHMNTEALF.

Notes on this clonotype: A clone one base away is much larger, so this may be a read error. The chain employs TRBV7-2 and TRBJ2-2, with D perhaps TRBD1 (6 bases). Germline V lookup: CDR1 SGHTA, CDR2 FQGNSA. CDR3 size: 16 residues. Trimming took off 5 bases at V and 4 bases at J, with 17 bases between the two ends. The CDR3 sequence: CASSVGPGAITGELFF. DNA of the CDR3: TGTGCCAGCAGCGTAGGTCCAGGGGCTATCACCGGGGAGCTGTTTTTT.

V is TRBV7-2 and J is TRBJ2-7; 8 bases agree with TRBD2. CDR3 length equals 14 residues. V lost 3 bases, J lost 2 bases, and 3 bases stayed unmatched. Germline values: CDR1 SGHTA, CDR2 FQGNSA. This chain's CDR3 is CASSFSGVAYEQYF. CDR3 nucleotides: TGTGCCAGCAGCTTTAGCGGGGTAGCCTACGAGCAGTACTTC.

J is TRBJ2-7 and V is TRBV7-6, with no clear D. CDR1 SGHVS and CDR2 FNYEAQ come from the germline V gene. The CDR3 is 14 residues long. V was trimmed by 1 base and J by 0 bases, leaving 7 bases between them. The CDR3 spells CASSLEVNSYEQYF. CDR3 sequence (DNA): TGTGCCAGCAGCTTAGAAGTCAACTCCTACGAGCAGTACTTC.

This clonotype appeared many times. The rearrangement joins TRBV7-2 to TRBJ2-3; 16 nucleotides agree with TRBD2. The germline gives CDR1 SGHTA, CDR2 FQGNSA. The CDR3 sequence is 19 residues long. V shed 3 bases, J shed 4 bases, and the junction held 10 bases outside the gene matches. In DNA form, the CDR3 reads TGTGCCAGCAGCTTCCCGTCCGGGACTAGCGGGGGGGCATCAGATACGCAGTATTTT. Amino acids: CASSFPSGTSGGASDTQYF.

The rearrangement uses TRBV6-6 and TRBJ1-4; maybe TRBD1 (5 bases). The length of the CDR3 is 14 residues. Germline CDR1 and CDR2: MNHNY and SVGAGI (reference sequence). V was pared by 2 bases and J by 11 bases, with 15 bases between. The CDR3 spells CASSYLGPIGKLFF. CDR3 DNA sequence: TGTGCCAGCAGTTACCTGGGACCGATAGGGAAACTGTTTTTT.

This clonotype was detected a few times. The CDR3, as DNA: TGTGCCAGCAGCCCTACGGACAGATCTGGCTACACCTTC. Translating it yields CASSPTDRSGYTF. The chain joins TRBV7-6 to TRBJ1-2; tentatively, D is TRBD1 (6 bases). Germline V gives CDR1 SGHVS, CDR2 FNYEAQ. This CDR3 comprises 13 residues. The V end was cut by 5 bases, the J end by 7 bases, with 14 bases between.

In its sample, this clonotype was seen a few times. The chain combines TRBV6-5 with TRBJ2-1; D might be TRBD1 or TRBD2, each matching 5 bases. V was trimmed by 6 bases and J by 0 bases, leaving 15 bases between them. The germline V gene encodes CDR1 MNHEY and CDR2 SVGAGI. This CDR3 has 16 amino acids. In DNA form, the CDR3 reads TGTGCCAGCAGCCCCGACTGGGGGAGCTCCTACAATGAGCAGTTCTTC. It translates to CASSPDWGSSYNEQFF.

CDR3 sequence reads: CASTIAGVADTQYF. As DNA, the CDR3 is TGTGCCAGCACCATAGCGGGGGTGGCAGATACGCAGTATTTT. J is TRBJ2-3 and V is TRBV6-6; 9 bases align to TRBD2. CDR3 size: 14 residues. The germline V gene encodes CDR1 MNHNY and CDR2 SVGAGI (reference sequence). V lost 7 bases, J lost 4 bases, and 6 bases stayed unmatched.

The chain is built from TRBV27 and TRBJ2-1; D gene unclear. Germline loops: CDR1 MNHEY, CDR2 SMNVEV (reference sequence). V gave up 5 bases and J gave up 5 bases, with 10 bases separating them. The CDR3 consists of 13 residues. The CDR3, as DNA: TGTGCCAGCAGTCTCTGGATGGACAATGAGCAGTTCTTC. Protein: CASSLWMDNEQFF.

In regard to this clonotype: A junction boundary mismatches the germline segment, possibly from a read error. This chain connects TRBV7-6 to TRBJ2-1, with 10 bases aligning to TRBD2. CDR3 length: 15 amino acids. In germline, CDR1 is SGHVS, CDR2 FNYEAQ. This CDR3 is CVSSPGTSVYNEQSF. In nucleotides, the CDR3 is TGTGTCAGCAGTCCCGGGACTAGCGTCTACAATGAGCAGTCCTTC.

The V call is TRBV27, the J call TRBJ1-1; no clear D gene. The V end was cut by 3 bases, the J end by 6 bases, with 11 bases between. The germline V gene encodes CDR1 MNHEY and CDR2 SMNVEV (reference sequence). The CDR3 has 13 residues. CDR3 region: CASSFGELAEAFF. The DNA of the CDR3 is TGTGCCAGCAGTTTTGGGGAGTTGGCTGAAGCTTTCTTT.

The table lists this clonotype with a few counts. The genes are TRBV6-4 and TRBJ1-1; D perhaps matches TRBD1 (6 bases). CDR3 length: 15 residues. V gave up 5 bases and J gave up 10 bases, with 23 bases separating them. Germline V gene data show CDR1 as MRHNA and CDR2 as SNTAGT. The CDR3 DNA reads TGTGCCAGCAGTCCAGCCTGGGCAGGGGAGATGGGAGCTTTCTTT. Translating it yields CASSPAWAGEMGAFF.

This clonotype was observed a handful of times. V usage is TRBV24-1 and J usage is TRBJ2-2; the match to TRBD1 covers 7 bases. J gave up 7 bases and V 1 base, and 5 bases lay outside the gene matches. The CDR3 runs 15 residues. In germline, CDR1 is KGHDR, CDR2 SFDVKD. This chain's CDR3 is CATSDFEGAHGELFF. The CDR3 DNA reads TGTGCCACCAGTGATTTTGAGGGGGCGCACGGGGAGCTGTTTTTT.

This sequence joins TRBV6-1 and TRBJ1-2; D call uncertain. Looked up from germline, CDR1 is MNHNS and CDR2 is SASEGT. The CDR3 consists of 14 residues. With 3 bases removed from V and 3 bases from J, the gap between germline ends came to 11 bases. The CDR3: CASSDTEGDYGYTF. The CDR3 DNA is TGTGCCAGCAGTGATACTGAGGGAGACTATGGCTACACCTTC.

The V gene is TRBV27, the J gene TRBJ1-1, with 7 bases that match TRBD1. Looked up from germline, CDR1 is MNHEY and CDR2 is SMNVEV (reference sequence). CDR3 length equals 14 residues. The V gene end was trimmed by 7 bases and the J gene end by 3 bases; junction bases not matched to a gene: 8. Here the CDR3 DNA reads TGTGCCAGCACACGACAGGGCAGGTACACTGAAGCTTTCTTT. It codes for CASTRQGRYTEAFF.

At least ten counts were recorded for this clonotype. V gene TRBV28 combines with J gene TRBJ2-2, with D perhaps matching TRBD1 (6 bases). Germline-derived CDR1 and CDR2 are MDHEN and SYDVKM. The CDR3 loop spans 19 amino acids. V lost 8 bases and J lost 1, with 26 bases in between. CDR3 loop: CASHGPQTRDRRNTGELFF. The CDR3 region has the DNA TGTGCCAGCCACGGACCACAAACCCGAGACAGGAGGAACACCGGGGAGCTGTTTTTT.

This clonotype was detected a few times. The genes are TRBV5-1 and TRBJ2-3; D perhaps matches TRBD2 (7 bases). This CDR3 spans 17 amino acids. CDR1 is SGHRS, CDR2 YFSETQ, per germline. V was cut by 0 bases and J by 6 bases, with 20 bases left in between. The CDR3 spells CASSLARAGADRDTQYF. CDR3 nucleotide sequence: TGCGCCAGCAGCTTGGCCCGTGCGGGGGCCGACAGGGATACGCAGTATTTT.

The DNA of the CDR3 is TGTGCCAGCAGTGAAGTTCGGAACCCTAGCAATCAGCCCCAGCATTTT. Protein product: CASSEVRNPSNQPQHF. The chain couples TRBV6-1 to TRBJ1-5; D gene ambiguous. Germline CDR1 MNHNS, CDR2 SASEGT. The CDR3 is made up of 16 amino acids. V was pared by 1 base and J by 0 bases, with 10 bases between.

This clonotype showed up just a few times. The J gene is TRBJ1-3, the V gene TRBV7-2; perhaps TRBD1 as D (5 bases). The V end was cut by 1 base, the J end by 4 bases, with 20 bases between. From germline, CDR1 is SGHTA and CDR2 FQGNSA. The CDR3 totals 18 residues. CDR3 DNA: TGTGCCAGCAGCTTAGTAGGGGCACCTCCCTCGGAGGGAAACACCATATATTTT. This encodes CASSLVGAPPSEGNTIYF.